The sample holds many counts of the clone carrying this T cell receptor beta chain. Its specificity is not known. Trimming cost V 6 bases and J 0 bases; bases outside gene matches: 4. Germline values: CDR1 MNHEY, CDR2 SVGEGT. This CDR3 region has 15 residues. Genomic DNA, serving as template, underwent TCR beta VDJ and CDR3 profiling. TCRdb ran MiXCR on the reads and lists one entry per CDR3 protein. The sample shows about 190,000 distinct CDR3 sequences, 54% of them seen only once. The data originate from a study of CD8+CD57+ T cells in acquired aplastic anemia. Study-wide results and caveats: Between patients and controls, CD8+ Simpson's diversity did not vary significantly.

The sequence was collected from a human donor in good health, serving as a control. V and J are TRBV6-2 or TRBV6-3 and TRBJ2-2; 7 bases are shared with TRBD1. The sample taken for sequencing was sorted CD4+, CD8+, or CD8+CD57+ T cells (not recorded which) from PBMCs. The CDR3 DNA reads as TGTGCCAGCAGATCCGGGACAGCGAACACCGGGGAGCTGTTTTTT. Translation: CASRSGTANTGELFF.